These 10 T cell receptor beta chains share one sample of origin, sequenced in a study of shared clonotypes between healthy human individuals. Assay used: immunoSEQ multiplex PCR; TCRdb lists only in-frame clones, some missing. The sample gives over a million clones, around 97% of which show up once; roughly 1.1% is in the top ten. The specimen sequenced was naive CD4+ T cells sorted from blood. Subset here: CD45RA+ positively selected. These receptors all come from a man aged 30 to 45 in good health.

This chain joins TRBV28 and TRBJ1-5, with D hard to call. The CDR3 runs 15 residues. The germline V and J ends were trimmed by 1 base and 2 bases, with 9 bases remaining between them. The germline CDR1 and CDR2 sequences are MDHEN and SYDVKM. The CDR3 DNA reads as TGTGCCAGCAGTTTATCGAGGGTTGGCAATCAGCCCCAGCATTTT. Its protein product is CASSLSRVGNQPQHF.

The chain carries TRBV15 and TRBJ2-3; TRBD1 aligns across 8 bases. V lost 1 base, J lost 3 bases, and 6 bases stayed unmatched. The CDR3 contains 16 residues. The germline CDR1 and CDR2 sequences are LNHNV and YYDKDF (reference sequence). CDR3 protein: CATSRVTGVGTDTQYF. Here the CDR3 DNA reads TGTGCCACCAGCAGAGTGACAGGGGTGGGTACAGATACGCAGTATTTT.

As for this clone: One junction end does not reproduce the germline sequence, and a read error may be involved. This sequence joins TRBV18 and TRBJ2-1, with D perhaps matching TRBD1 (7 bases). CDR1 and CDR2 (germline): KGHSH, LQKENI. CDR3 size: 16 residues. CDR3 sequence reads: CASSLRQGGGYHEQFF. CDR3 nucleotide sequence: TGTGCCAGCTCACTTAGACAGGGAGGAGGCTACCATGAGCAGTTCTTC.

The chain links TRBV9 to TRBJ2-1, with 9 bases aligning to TRBD2. The CDR3 consists of 15 residues. Trimming took 4 bases from V and 0 from J; bases not matched to a gene: 2. CDR1 and CDR2 (germline): SGDLS, YYNGEE. CDR3 in DNA: TGTGCCAGCAGCTTTAGCGGGAGCTCCTACAATGAGCAGTTCTTC. This codes for CASSFSGSSYNEQFF.

This sequence joins TRBV4-3 and TRBJ2-7; TRBD1 is a possible D gene (6 bases). V was shortened by 4 bases and J by 3 bases, with 13 bases between the two germline ends. CDR1 is LGHNA and CDR2 is YSLEER in the germline V gene. The CDR3 is 14 residues long. CDR3 in amino acids: CASSRTTGFYEQYF. CDR3 DNA: TGCGCCAGCAGCCGAACCACAGGGTTCTACGAGCAGTACTTC.

The V gene is TRBV6-1, the J gene TRBJ2-3; TRBD1 is a possible D gene (6 bases). Between the trimmed V and J ends, which lost 7 bases and 1 base, there was a span of 9 bases. The CDR3 has 13 amino acids. Germline CDR1 reads MNHNS; CDR2 reads SASEGT. The CDR3 nucleotides are TGTGCCAGCATGAGGACAGGCACAGATACGCAGTATTTT. Encoded protein: CASMRTGTDTQYF.

V usage is TRBV5-6 and J usage is TRBJ1-5, with D hard to call. Trimming left V 4 bases short and J 5 bases short, with 16 bases between. The CDR3 runs 15 residues. Per the germline V gene, CDR1 is SGHDT and CDR2 is YYEEEE. Written as DNA, the CDR3 is TGTGCCAGCAGCCTCCTTACGGCTGACGATCAGCCCCAGCATTTT. This gives the protein CASSLLTADDQPQHF.

The chain uses TRBV11-2 and TRBJ2-5; D is uncertain. Germline-derived CDR1 and CDR2 are SGHAT and FQNNGV. V lost 4 bases and J 6 bases, leaving 15 bases between the germline ends. The CDR3 is 14 amino acids. CDR3 coding DNA: TGTGCCAGCAGCTCAATGATCGCGGACCAGACCCAGTACTTC. Its protein product is CASSSMIADQTQYF.

The chain combines TRBV5-1 with TRBJ2-7; D perhaps matches TRBD2 (5 bases). The V end was cut by 0 bases, the J end by 2 bases, with 12 bases between. The CDR3 spans 15 residues. CDR1 and CDR2 (germline): SGHRS, YFSETQ. CDR3 in amino acids: CASSLGGSQTYEQYF. CDR3 sequence (DNA): TGCGCCAGCAGCTTGGGAGGGAGTCAGACCTACGAGCAGTACTTC. Filled out from reference TRBV5-1 and TRBJ2-7, the complete variable domain reads KAGVTQTPRYLIKTRGQQVTLSCSPISGHRSVSWYQQTPGQGLQFLFEYFSETQRNKGNFPGRFSGRQFSNSRSEMNVSTLELGDSALYLCASSLGGSQTYEQYFGPGTRLTVT.

This chain joins TRBV5-4 and TRBJ2-4; 8 bases map to TRBD1. The V gene end was trimmed by 2 bases and the J gene end by 8 bases; junction bases not matched to a gene: 15. Germline V lookup: CDR1 SGHNT, CDR2 YYREEE (reference sequence). The CDR3 length is 17 residues. In DNA form, the CDR3 reads TGTGCCAGCAGCTTAGGGATGGGGACAGGCACTTCTGACATTCAGTACTTC. It translates to CASSLGMGTGTSDIQYF.